The sequence of this T cell receptor (beta chain) was determined in a study of OX40 agonist ivuxolimab in advanced cancers. As for the study in general: Checkpoint inhibitors had been given previously to roughly 40% of patients.

Sequencing was performed with immunoSEQ multiplex PCR; in TCRdb, only in-frame clones are kept and a portion is missing. The sample carries 90,000 to 120,000 clones, around nine tenths recorded once. V was shortened by 7 bases and J by 1 base, with 14 bases between the two germline ends. Per germline, CDR1 LNHDA and CDR2 SQIVND (reference sequence). This CDR3 spans 15 amino acids. The study's findings and limits: Both blood CD4+ and CD8+ T cells showed clonal growth by week 6 at 0.1 to 3.0 mg/kg. On average, a greater number of expanded clones characterised CD8+ T cells relative to CD4+.

About this clone itself: Its antigen is currently unknown.

At cycle 4 day 1, cycle 7 day 1, and baseline, blood was sampled. Specimen: CD4+ or CD8+ T cells sorted from blood, collected in a trial of the OX40 agonist ivuxolimab. This sequence originates from an adult with an advanced solid tumor such as melanoma, head and neck, liver or kidney cancer. The rearrangement links TRBV19 to TRBJ1-5, with D perhaps TRBD1 (6 bases). The CDR3 DNA reads as TGTGCCAGTATGACGGGGGGCATCAGCAATCAGCCCCAGCATTTT. Residues: CASMTGGISNQPQHF.